The 17 T cell receptor beta chains below were found in one sample sequenced in a study of cytomegalovirus exposure and HLA in healthy donors. The primer mix had 60 Vbeta and 13 Jbeta primers. Produced via immunoSEQ multiplex PCR; TCRdb's table is partial and in-frame only. There are 210,000 or so clones in the sample; 77% occur only once, and less than 3% lies in the top ten. The sample comprised PBMCs. Every receptor here comes from a woman aged 55-70 years in good health and CMV-seropositive.

V is TRBV6-6 and J is TRBJ1-1; D perhaps matches TRBD1 (6 bases). The CDR3 is made up of 14 amino acids. Between the trimmed V and J ends, which lost 5 bases and 0 bases, there was a span of 10 bases. The germline gives CDR1 MNHNY, CDR2 SVGAGI (reference sequence). CDR3: CASSQGSMNTEAFF. The DNA of the CDR3 is TGTGCCAGCAGTCAGGGGTCCATGAACACTGAAGCTTTCTTT.

J is TRBJ2-1 and V is TRBV5-1; 14 nucleotides line up with TRBD2. Germline values: CDR1 SGHRS, CDR2 YFSETQ. The CDR3 has 15 residues. The trim removed 6 bases at V and 6 bases at J, leaving 5 bases unmatched. CDR3 amino acids: CASIPGTSGGNEQFF. The CDR3 DNA follows: TGCGCCAGCATCCCAGGGACTAGCGGGGGCAATGAGCAGTTCTTC.

This clone was seen a few times. The sample holds other DNA sequences that translate to the same CDR3. The chain joins TRBV28 to TRBJ2-7, with 8 bases identical to TRBD1. The germline V gene encodes CDR1 MDHEN and CDR2 SYDVKM. The trim removed 4 bases at V and 3 bases at J, leaving 2 bases unmatched. The CDR3 covers 13 residues. In nucleotides, the CDR3 is TGTGCCAGCAGTTCCGGACAGGGCTACGAGCAGTACTTC. Translation: CASSSGQGYEQYF.

V is TRBV5-1 and J is TRBJ2-5; possibly TRBD1 for D (5 bases). CDR3 length: 13 amino acids. Germline assignment: CDR1 SGHRS and CDR2 YFSETQ. Trimming removed 1 base at V and 3 bases at J, with 7 bases between. As DNA, the CDR3 is TGCGCCAGCAGCTTGACAGGAGAAGAGACCCAGTACTTC. Amino acids: CASSLTGEETQYF.

The J gene is TRBJ2-7, the V gene TRBV5-1; 12 nucleotides match TRBD1. The CDR3 has 17 amino acids. The V and J ends lost 3 bases and 1 base, in that order; junction bases with no gene match: 8. Germline V CDR1 and CDR2: SGHRS, YFSETQ. The CDR3: CASSWIGTGGASYEQYF. The DNA of the CDR3 is TGCGCCAGCAGCTGGATAGGGACAGGGGGCGCGTCCTACGAGCAGTACTTC.

This rearrangement joins TRBV5-1 to TRBJ1-2; D is undetermined. CDR1 SGHRS and CDR2 YFSETQ come from the germline V gene. V was trimmed by 4 bases and J by 0 bases, leaving 7 bases between them. The length of the CDR3 is 13 residues. DNA for the CDR3: TGCGCCAGCAGCCCCATTCCTAACTATGGCTACACCTTC. Its protein is CASSPIPNYGYTF.

V usage is TRBV19 and J usage is TRBJ1-5; 9 bases line up with TRBD1. Per germline, CDR1 LNHDA and CDR2 SQIVND (reference sequence). The CDR3 loop spans 15 amino acids. V lost 5 bases to trimming and J lost 7 bases; unmatched junction nucleotides: 9. The CDR3 coding sequence is TGTGCCAGTAGTCAAGACAGGGGGGCGAGCCAGCCCCAGCATTTT. It specifies CASSQDRGASQPQHF. The full variable domain, in which reference TRBV19 and TRBJ1-5 provide the parts outside the CDR3, is DGGITQSPKYLFRKEGQNVTLSCEQNLNHDAMYWYRQDPGQGLRLIYYSQIVNDFQKGDIAEGYSVSREKKESFPLTVTSAQKNPTAFYLCASSQDRGASQPQHFGDGTRLSIL.

V and J are TRBV7-2 and TRBJ1-2; 12 nucleotides agree with TRBD1. This CDR3 is built from 15 residues. V was pared by 5 bases and J by 4 bases, with 5 bases of the junction left unmatched. From germline, CDR1 is SGHTA and CDR2 FQGNSA. CDR3 loop: CASSKGQGAFYGYTF. CDR3 bases: TGTGCCAGCAGCAAGGGACAGGGGGCTTTCTATGGCTACACCTTC. Supplemented by reference TRBV7-2 and TRBJ1-2, the full variable domain reads GAGVSQSPSNKVTEKGKDVELRCDPISGHTALYWYRQSLGQGLEFLIYFQGNSAPDKSGLPSDRFSAERTGGSVSTLTIQRTQQEDSAVYLCASSKGQGAFYGYTFGSGTRLTVV.

The chain has TRBV19 and TRBJ1-5; D remains unclear. This CDR3 spans 16 amino acids. The germline V gene encodes CDR1 LNHDA and CDR2 SQIVND (reference sequence). V shed 6 bases and J shed 2 bases, with 17 bases lying between them. CDR3 sequence (DNA): TGTGCCAGTAGCAGTGGTGGACTGCCGGGCAATCAGCCCCAGCATTTT. Translating it yields CASSSGGLPGNQPQHF.

V gene TRBV4-2 combines with J gene TRBJ1-1; D is possibly TRBD1 (6 bases). The CDR3 length is 15 residues. The V gene lost 7 bases and the J gene lost 4 bases, with 19 bases spanning the gap. Germline assignment: CDR1 LGHNA and CDR2 YNFKEQ. The CDR3 loop is CASTRGAFDRTEAFF. The CDR3 DNA reads TGTGCCAGCACCCGGGGGGCTTTTGATCGCACTGAAGCTTTCTTT.

In regard to this clone: This specimen includes other DNA sequences encoding the same CDR3. The rearrangement joins TRBV5-1 to TRBJ2-1; TRBD2 is a possible D gene (6 bases). Deletions cut 5 bases from V and 0 bases from J, with 12 bases between. Per the germline V gene, CDR1 is SGHRS and CDR2 is YFSETQ. CDR3 length equals 15 residues. CDR3 in DNA: TGCGCCAGCAGTTTGACTAGTGGCTCCTACAATGAGCAGTTCTTC. It specifies CASSLTSGSYNEQFF.

The chain is built from TRBV7-3 and TRBJ2-1, with 10 bases that match TRBD2. Per germline, CDR1 SGHTA and CDR2 FQGTGA. V shed 5 bases and J 0 bases; nucleotides not matched to a gene: 4. This CDR3 is 16 amino acids long. In DNA form, the CDR3 reads TGTGCCAGCAGCCAAAGCGGGGGGGCCTCCTACAATGAGCAGTTCTTC. Translating it yields CASSQSGGASYNEQFF. The full variable domain, with the rest looked up from reference TRBV7-3 and TRBJ2-1, is GAGVSQTPSNKVTEKGKYVELRCDPISGHTALYWYRQSLGQGPEFLIYFQGTGAADDSGLPNDRFFAVRPEGSVSTLKIQRTERGDSAVYLCASSQSGGASYNEQFFGPGTRLTVL.

The rearrangement links TRBV5-4 to TRBJ2-3; 7 nucleotides agree with TRBD1. V lost 4 bases and J lost 2; bases outside the gene matches: 10. The CDR3 is made up of 16 amino acids. CDR1 is SGHNT and CDR2 is YYREEE in the germline V gene (reference sequence). In DNA form, the CDR3 reads TGTGCCAGCAGCCCCGGTGTAGGGGGCGCCACAGATACGCAGTATTTT. It codes for CASSPGVGGATDTQYF.

This clone has only one observation. This rearrangement joins TRBV6-1 to TRBJ2-7, with TRBD1 identical over 8 bases. The CDR3 length is 14 residues. From germline, CDR1 is MNHNS and CDR2 SASEGT. After removal of 1 base from V and 5 bases from J, the junction contained 4 bases not matched to a gene. The CDR3 nucleotides read TGTGCCAGCAGTGAAGTTGGACAGGGAAACGAGCAGTACTTC. Its protein is CASSEVGQGNEQYF.

The V and J genes are TRBV27 and TRBJ2-7, with 13 bases fitting TRBD2. The V and J ends lost 6 bases and 4 bases, in that order; junction bases with no gene match: 3. CDR3 size: 14 residues. Per the germline V gene, CDR1 is MNHEY and CDR2 is SMNVEV (reference sequence). The CDR3 nucleotides read TGTGCCAGCAGCCGACTAGCGGGGGGATACGAGCAGTACTTC. This gives the protein CASSRLAGGYEQYF.

V usage is TRBV6-5 and J usage is TRBJ2-3; 7 bases agree with TRBD1. The V segment lost 6 bases and the J segment 6 bases; nucleotides outside the gene matches: 9. The CDR3 length is 14 residues. The germline gives CDR1 MNHEY, CDR2 SVGAGI. CDR3 sequence (DNA): TGTGCCAGCAGCCCCGACAGGGTTATGGATACGCAGTATTTT. Translation gives CASSPDRVMDTQYF.

This sequence joins TRBV5-1 and TRBJ2-3, with TRBD2 identical over 9 bases. The CDR3 runs 17 residues. Germline loops: CDR1 SGHRS, CDR2 YFSETQ. V was pared by 3 bases and J by 2 bases, with 10 bases of the junction left unmatched. The CDR3 coding sequence is TGCGCCAGCAGCTCAAAGACTAGCGGCATTACCACAGATACGCAGTATTTT. This sequence encodes CASSSKTSGITTDTQYF. The full variable domain, its missing parts supplied by reference TRBV5-1 and TRBJ2-3, is KAGVTQTPRYLIKTRGQQVTLSCSPISGHRSVSWYQQTPGQGLQFLFEYFSETQRNKGNFPGRFSGRQFSNSRSEMNVSTLELGDSALYLCASSSKTSGITTDTQYFGPGTRLTVL.